This TCR beta chain was sequenced in a study of Graves' ophthalmopathy and Graves' hyperthyroidism. V lost 4 bases, J lost 0 bases, and 9 bases lay in between. Germline V gene sequence: CDR1 DFQATT, CDR2 SNEGSKA (reference sequence). The CDR3 is 13 residues long. Hyperthyroidism patients were newly diagnosed, ill under 2 months, and aged 18 to 65 years. Researchers took RNA transcripts and amplified TCR beta CDR3 regions from them. RT-PCR in the first round used HTBI primers; a second-round multiplex PCR followed. TCRdb re-called the multiplex PCR reads through MiXCR, storing one row per CDR3 protein. This table holds around 1,200,000 distinct CDR3 sequences, about 40% found once. This clonotype was seen ten or more times.

The receptor was isolated from an adult man with Graves' hyperthyroidism. Sequenced material: peripheral blood or thyroid tissue (not recorded which). J is TRBJ1-1 and V is TRBV20-1; no firm D call. This CDR3 is CSATRGMNTEAFF. DNA of the CDR3: TGCAGTGCTACTCGGGGAATGAACACTGAAGCTTTCTTT.